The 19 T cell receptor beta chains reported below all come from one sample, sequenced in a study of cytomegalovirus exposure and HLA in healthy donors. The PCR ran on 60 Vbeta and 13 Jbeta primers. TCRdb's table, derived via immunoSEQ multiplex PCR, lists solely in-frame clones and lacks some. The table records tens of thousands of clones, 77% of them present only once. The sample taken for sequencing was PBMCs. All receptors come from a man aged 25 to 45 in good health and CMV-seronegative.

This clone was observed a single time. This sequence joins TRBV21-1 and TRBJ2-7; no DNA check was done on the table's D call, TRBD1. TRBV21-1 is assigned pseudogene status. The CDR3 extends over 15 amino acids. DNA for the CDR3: TGTGCCAGCACCCCTTCTCGCAGGGGGCTAGAGGAGCAGTACTTC. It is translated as CASTPSRRGLEEQYF.

CDR3 amino acids: CASSRQGAGEQYF. CDR3 in DNA: TGTGCCAGCAGTCGACAGGGGGCAGGAGAGCAGTACTTC. The chain employs TRBV27 and TRBJ2-7, with TRBD1 identical over 10 bases. Germline V gives CDR1 MNHEY, CDR2 SMNVEV (reference sequence). V was clipped by 5 bases and J by 7 bases; unmatched bases: 5. The CDR3 is made up of 13 amino acids.

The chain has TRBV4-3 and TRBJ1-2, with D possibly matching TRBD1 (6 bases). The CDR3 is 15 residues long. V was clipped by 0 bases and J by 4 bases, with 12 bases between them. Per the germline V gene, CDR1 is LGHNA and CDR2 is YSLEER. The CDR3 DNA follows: TGCGCCAGCAGCCAAGAGACAGGAGTTTCCTATGGCTACACCTTC. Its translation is CASSQETGVSYGYTF.

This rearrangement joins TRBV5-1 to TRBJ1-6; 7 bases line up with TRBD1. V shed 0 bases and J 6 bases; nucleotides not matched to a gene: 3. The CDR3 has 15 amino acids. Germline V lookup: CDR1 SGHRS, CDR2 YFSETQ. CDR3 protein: CASSLDPGGNSPLHF. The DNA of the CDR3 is TGCGCCAGCAGCTTGGACCCAGGGGGTAATTCACCCCTCCACTTT.

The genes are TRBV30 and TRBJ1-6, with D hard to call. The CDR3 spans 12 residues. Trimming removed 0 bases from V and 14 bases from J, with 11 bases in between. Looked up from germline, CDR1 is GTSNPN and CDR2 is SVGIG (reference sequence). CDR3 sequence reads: CAWSVLKETLHF. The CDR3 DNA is TGTGCCTGGAGTGTACTGAAGGAGACCCTCCACTTT.

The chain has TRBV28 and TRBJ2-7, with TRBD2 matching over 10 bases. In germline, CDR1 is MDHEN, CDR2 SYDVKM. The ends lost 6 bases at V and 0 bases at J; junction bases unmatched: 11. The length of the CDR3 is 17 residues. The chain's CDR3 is CASSPFLLAGDSYEQYF. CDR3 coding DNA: TGTGCCAGCAGCCCCTTTTTGCTAGCGGGAGACTCCTACGAGCAGTACTTC.

CDR3 amino acids: CASSQEPVSGNTIYF. The CDR3 nucleotides are TGCGCCAGCAGCCAAGAGCCAGTCTCTGGAAACACCATATATTTT. V and J are TRBV4-3 and TRBJ1-3; D is uncertain. CDR1 is LGHNA, CDR2 YSLEER, per germline. V was clipped by 0 bases and J by 0 bases, with 6 bases between them. CDR3 length: 15 residues.

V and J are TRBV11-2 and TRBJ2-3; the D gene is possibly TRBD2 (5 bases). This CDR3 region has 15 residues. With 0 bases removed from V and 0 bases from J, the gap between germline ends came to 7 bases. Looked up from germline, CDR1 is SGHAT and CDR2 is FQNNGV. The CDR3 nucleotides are TGTGCCAGCAGCTTAGACCAGCGGAGCACAGATACGCAGTATTTT. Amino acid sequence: CASSLDQRSTDTQYF.

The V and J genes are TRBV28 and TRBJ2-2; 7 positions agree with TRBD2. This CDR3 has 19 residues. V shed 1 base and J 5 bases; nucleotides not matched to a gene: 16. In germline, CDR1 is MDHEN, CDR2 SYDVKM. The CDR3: CASSLSSLAGELGTGELFF. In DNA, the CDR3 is TGTGCCAGCAGTTTATCCTCCTTGGCGGGAGAATTAGGGACCGGGGAGCTGTTTTTT.

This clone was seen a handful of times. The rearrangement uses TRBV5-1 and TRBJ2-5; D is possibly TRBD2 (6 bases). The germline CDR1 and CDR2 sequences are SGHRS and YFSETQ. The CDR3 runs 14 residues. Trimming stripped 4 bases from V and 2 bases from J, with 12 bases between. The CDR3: CASSLTGSQETQYF. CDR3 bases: TGCGCCAGCAGCCTCACCGGGAGTCAAGAGACCCAGTACTTC.

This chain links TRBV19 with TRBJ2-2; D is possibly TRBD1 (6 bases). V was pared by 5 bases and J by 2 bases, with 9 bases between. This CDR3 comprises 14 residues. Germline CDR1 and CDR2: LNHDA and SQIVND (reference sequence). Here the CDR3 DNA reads TGTGCCAGTAGTGTGGACAGAAACACCGGGGAGCTGTTTTTT. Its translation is CASSVDRNTGELFF. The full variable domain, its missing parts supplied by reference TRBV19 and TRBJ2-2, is DGGITQSPKYLFRKEGQNVTLSCEQNLNHDAMYWYRQDPGQGLRLIYYSQIVNDFQKGDIAEGYSVSREKKESFPLTVTSAQKNPTAFYLCASSVDRNTGELFFGEGSRLTVL.

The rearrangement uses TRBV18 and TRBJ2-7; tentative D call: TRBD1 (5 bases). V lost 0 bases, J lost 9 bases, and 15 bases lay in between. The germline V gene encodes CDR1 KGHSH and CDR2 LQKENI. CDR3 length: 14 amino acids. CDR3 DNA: TGTGCCAGCTCACCACCGGGAAGGGCTCAGGGGCAGTACTTC. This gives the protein CASSPPGRAQGQYF.

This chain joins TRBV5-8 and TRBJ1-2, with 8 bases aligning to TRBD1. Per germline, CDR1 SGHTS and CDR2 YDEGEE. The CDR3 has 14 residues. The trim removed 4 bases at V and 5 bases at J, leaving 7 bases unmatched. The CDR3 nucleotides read TGTGCCAGCAGCCCGGGACAGGTTCGTTATGGCTACACCTTC. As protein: CASSPGQVRYGYTF.

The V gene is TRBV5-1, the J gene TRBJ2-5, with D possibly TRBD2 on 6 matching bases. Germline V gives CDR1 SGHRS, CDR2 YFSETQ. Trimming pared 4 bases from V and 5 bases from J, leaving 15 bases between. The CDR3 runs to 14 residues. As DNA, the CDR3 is TGCGCCAGCAGCACGGGACTCGGGTCGGAGACCCAGTACTTC. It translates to CASSTGLGSETQYF.

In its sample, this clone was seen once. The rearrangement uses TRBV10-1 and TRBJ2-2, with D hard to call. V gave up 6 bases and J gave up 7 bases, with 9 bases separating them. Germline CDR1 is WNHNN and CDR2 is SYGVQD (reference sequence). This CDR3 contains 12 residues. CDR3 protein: CASRSNSGELFF. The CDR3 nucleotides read TGCGCCAGCAGATCGAATAGCGGGGAGCTGTTTTTT.

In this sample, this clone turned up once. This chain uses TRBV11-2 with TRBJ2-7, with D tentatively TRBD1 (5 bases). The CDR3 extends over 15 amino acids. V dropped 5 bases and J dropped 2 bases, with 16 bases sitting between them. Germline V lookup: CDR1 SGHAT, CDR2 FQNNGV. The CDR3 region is CASSLGAPLTYEQYF. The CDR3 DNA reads TGTGCCAGCAGCCTAGGGGCACCTTTAACCTACGAGCAGTACTTC.

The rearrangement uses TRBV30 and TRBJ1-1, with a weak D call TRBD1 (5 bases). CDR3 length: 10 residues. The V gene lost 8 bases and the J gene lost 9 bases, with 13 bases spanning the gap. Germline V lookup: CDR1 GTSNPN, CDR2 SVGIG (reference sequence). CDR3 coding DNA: TGTGCCCAGGGAGGGCAGAAAGCTTTCTTT. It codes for CAQGGQKAFF.

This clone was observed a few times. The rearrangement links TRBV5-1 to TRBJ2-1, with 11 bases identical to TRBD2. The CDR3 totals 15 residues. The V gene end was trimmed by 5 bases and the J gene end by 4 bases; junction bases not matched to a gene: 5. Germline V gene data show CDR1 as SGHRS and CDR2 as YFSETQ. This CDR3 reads CASRKTSGNYNEQFF. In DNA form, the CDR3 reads TGCGCCAGCAGGAAGACTAGCGGGAATTACAATGAGCAGTTCTTC.

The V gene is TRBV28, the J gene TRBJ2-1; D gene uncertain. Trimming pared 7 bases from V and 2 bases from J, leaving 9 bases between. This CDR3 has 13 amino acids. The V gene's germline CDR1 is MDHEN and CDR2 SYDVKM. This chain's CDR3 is CASTTLTYNEQFF. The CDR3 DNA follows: TGTGCCAGCACAACTCTCACCTACAATGAGCAGTTCTTC.